This TCR beta chain was retrieved from a study of cytomegalovirus exposure and HLA in healthy donors. Study overall: Most donors, 80% to 90% of over 300 genotyped, fell in the Caucasian-associated ancestry cluster.

A multiplex PCR was run with 60 Vbeta primers and 13 Jbeta primers. Original methodology: Later, an analysis found some 80 million unique TCR beta chains, and roughly 9.9 million of these were shared. Libraries were prepared by immunoSEQ multiplex PCR; TCRdb keeps only in-frame clonotypes and omits some of them. V, J and clone size are taken as reported in that table, and D and trimming were inferred from the DNA itself. The sample has approximately 100,000 clones, less than 85% seen once. The CDR3 is made up of 15 amino acids. CDR1 and CDR2 (germline): ENHRY, SYGVKD. V was shortened by 2 bases and J by 6 bases, with 16 bases between the two germline ends. This clone was found a few times.

Material: PBMCs. The source is a man in his forties in good health and CMV-seropositive. This chain joins TRBV10-3 and TRBJ1-1; possibly TRBD1 for D (5 bases). Here the CDR3 reads CAISEERGKGAEAFF. In nucleotides, the CDR3 is TGTGCCATCAGTGAGGAACGGGGGAAGGGTGCTGAAGCTTTCTTT.